This T cell receptor (beta chain) was sequenced in a study of blood T cell repertoires in COVID-19. Study-level background: Sample material is recorded as cDNA or gDNA derived from T cells, B-cell-depleted T cells, or PBMCs.

How the authors handled the data: Reference gene primers were amplified, and this amplification served to estimate nucleated cell counts. Method: immunoSEQ multiplex PCR; TCRdb's copy keeps in-frame clones and lacks some. The D gene and trimming were derived from the DNA, and the V and J assignments and clone size from that table. The table lists 190,000 or so clones, more than 80% of them singletons. This clone has just a few counts. V lost 8 bases and J lost 7; bases outside the gene matches: 9. The length of the CDR3 is 15 residues. The germline gives CDR1 MNHEY, CDR2 SMNVEV (reference sequence). The chain carries TRBV27 and TRBJ1-6, with 9 nucleotides matching TRBD1. This sequence originates from a woman in her late teens or twenties who had recovered from COVID-19. Sequences were obtained from PBMCs or T cells enriched from blood (not recorded which). The CDR3 nucleotides are TGTGCCAGCTGTGCCGGGACAGGGAGAAATTCACCCCTCCACTTT. Residues: CASCAGTGRNSPLHF.